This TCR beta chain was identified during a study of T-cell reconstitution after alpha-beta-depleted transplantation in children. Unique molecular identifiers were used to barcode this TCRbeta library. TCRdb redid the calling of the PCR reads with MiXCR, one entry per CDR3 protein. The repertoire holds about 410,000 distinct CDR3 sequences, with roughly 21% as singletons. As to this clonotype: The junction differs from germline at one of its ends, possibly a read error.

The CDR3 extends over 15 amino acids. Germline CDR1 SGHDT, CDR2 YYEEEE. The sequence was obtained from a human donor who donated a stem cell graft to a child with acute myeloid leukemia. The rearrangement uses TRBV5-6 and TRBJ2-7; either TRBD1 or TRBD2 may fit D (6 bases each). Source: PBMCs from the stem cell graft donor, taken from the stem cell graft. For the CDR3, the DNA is TGTGCCATCAGCCCCGCGGGACACAGGTCCTACGAGCAGTACTTC. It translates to CAISPAGHRSYEQYF.